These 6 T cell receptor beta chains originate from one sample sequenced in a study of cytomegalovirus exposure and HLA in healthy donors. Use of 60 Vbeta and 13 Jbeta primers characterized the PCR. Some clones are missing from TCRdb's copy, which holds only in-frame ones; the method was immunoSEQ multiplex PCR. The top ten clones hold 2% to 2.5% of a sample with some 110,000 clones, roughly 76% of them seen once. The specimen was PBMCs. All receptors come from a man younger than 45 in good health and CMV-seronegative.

CDR3 region: CASSLRFWAGYTF. As DNA, the CDR3 is TGTGCCAGCAGTTTAAGATTCTGGGCGGGCTACACCTTC. The gene calls are TRBV28 and TRBJ1-2; D is unclear. Germline values: CDR1 MDHEN, CDR2 SYDVKM. The V gene lost 2 bases and the J gene lost 8 bases, with 12 bases spanning the gap. The CDR3 contains 13 residues.

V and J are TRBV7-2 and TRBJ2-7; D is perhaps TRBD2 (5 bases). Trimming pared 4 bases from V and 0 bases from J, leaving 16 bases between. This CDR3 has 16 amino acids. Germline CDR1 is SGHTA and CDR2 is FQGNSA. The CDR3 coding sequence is TGTGCCAGCAGCTCCCCGGACTTGACAAGCTCCTACGAGCAGTACTTC. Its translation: CASSSPDLTSSYEQYF.

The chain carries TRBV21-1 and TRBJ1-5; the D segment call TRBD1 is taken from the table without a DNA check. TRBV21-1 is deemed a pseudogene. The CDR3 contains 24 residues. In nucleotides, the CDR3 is TGTGCCAGCAGCATGTATTGGGACAAAACACGAGAGGGGACAGGGGAGAGGAGCAATCAGCCCCAGCATTTT. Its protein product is CASSMYWDKTREGTGERSNQPQHF.

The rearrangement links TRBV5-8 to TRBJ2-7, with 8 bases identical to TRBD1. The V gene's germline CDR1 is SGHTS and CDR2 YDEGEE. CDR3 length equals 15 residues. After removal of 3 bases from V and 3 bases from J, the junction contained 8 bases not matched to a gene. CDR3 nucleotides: TGTGCCAGCAGCTCCTGGACAGGGCTTAACTACGAGCAGTACTTC. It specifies CASSSWTGLNYEQYF.

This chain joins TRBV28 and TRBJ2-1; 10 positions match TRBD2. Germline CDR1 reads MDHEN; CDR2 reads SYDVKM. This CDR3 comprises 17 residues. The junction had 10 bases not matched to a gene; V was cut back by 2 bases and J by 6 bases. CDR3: CASSLVPSGGAGNEQFF. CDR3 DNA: TGTGCCAGCAGTTTAGTCCCAAGCGGGGGGGCCGGCAATGAGCAGTTCTTC.

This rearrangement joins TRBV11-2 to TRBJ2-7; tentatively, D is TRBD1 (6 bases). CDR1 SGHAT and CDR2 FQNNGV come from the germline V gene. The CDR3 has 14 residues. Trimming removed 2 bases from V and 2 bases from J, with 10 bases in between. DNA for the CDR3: TGTGCCAGCAGCTTAATCGGGACAACCTACGAGCAGTACTTC. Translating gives CASSLIGTTYEQYF.